The rows below give T cell receptor beta chains drawn from one sample of a study of low-dose radiotherapy and immunotherapy resistance in tumors. TCRdb reanalysed the reads using MiXCR and keeps one entry per CDR3 protein. The sample shows some 46,000 distinct CDR3 sequences, 25% of them seen only once. The sample in question was PBMCs, obtained after low-dose radiotherapy plus immunotherapy. These receptors were collected from a male donor with prostate cancer. The CDR3 runs from the conserved cysteine through the conserved F or W. A D gene is named only where the DNA matches it firmly. Some rows mark clone size as missing; the rest say once, few, many or name a class of expanded clone.

TRBJ1-2	many	TRBV6-2/TRBV6-3	NA	CASRPVVGGKTNYGYTF	TGTGCCAGCAGGCCTGTGGTCGGCGGCAAAACTAACTATGGCTACACCTTC
TRBJ2-1	many	TRBV20-1	NA	CSAREYGRRSYNEQFF	TGCAGTGCTAGAGAGTACGGGAGACGCTCCTACAATGAGCAGTTCTTC
TRBJ2-4	once	TRBV5-1	NA	CASSPQNSLAKNIQYF	TGCGCCAGCAGCCCTCAGAATTCTTTAGCCAAAAACATTCAGTACTTC
TRBJ2-1	few	TRBV6-1	NA	CASSLSGPPYNEQFF	TGTGCCAGCAGTCTTTCGGGTCCCCCTTACAATGAGCAGTTCTTC
TRBJ2-5	many	TRBV7-9	NA	CASSGGSGETQYF	TGTGCCAGCAGCGGGGGGTCGGGAGAGACCCAGTACTTC
TRBJ2-1	NA	TRBV29-1	NA	CSAGPYNEQFF	TGCAGCGCAGGGCCCTACAATGAGCAGTTCTTC
TRBJ2-3	many	TRBV5-6	NA	CASSFYSASTDTQYF	TGTGCCAGCAGCTTTTATAGCGCAAGCACAGATACGCAGTATTTT
TRBJ1-6	many	TRBV3-1	NA	CASSQASAGALHF	TGTGCCAGCAGCCAAGCGTCGGCTGGGGCCCTCCACTTT
TRBJ2-7	NA	TRBV6-2/TRBV6-3	TRBD1	CASSSYRGPYEQYF	TGTGCCAGCAGTTCTTACAGGGGGCCCTACGAGCAGTACTTC
TRBJ2-3	many	TRBV4-2	TRBD1	CASSQDKQGATDTQYF	TGTGCCAGCAGCCAAGACAAACAGGGGGCAACAGATACGCAGTATTTT
TRBJ2-1	many	TRBV20-1	TRBD1	CSAGGQTYNEQFF	TGCAGTGCTGGGGGACAGACCTACAATGAGCAGTTCTTC
TRBJ2-1	NA	TRBV25-1	TRBD2	CASSPGLATDNEQFF	TGTGCCAGCAGTCCAGGACTAGCAACAGACAATGAGCAGTTCTTC
TRBJ1-2	few	TRBV19	NA	CASSIDRGASSYGYTF	TGTGCCAGTAGTATAGATCGAGGGGCGAGTAGTTATGGCTACACCTTC
TRBJ2-7	many	TRBV29-1	NA	CSVGGMGSYEQYF	TGCAGCGTTGGAGGGATGGGCTCCTACGAGCAGTACTTC